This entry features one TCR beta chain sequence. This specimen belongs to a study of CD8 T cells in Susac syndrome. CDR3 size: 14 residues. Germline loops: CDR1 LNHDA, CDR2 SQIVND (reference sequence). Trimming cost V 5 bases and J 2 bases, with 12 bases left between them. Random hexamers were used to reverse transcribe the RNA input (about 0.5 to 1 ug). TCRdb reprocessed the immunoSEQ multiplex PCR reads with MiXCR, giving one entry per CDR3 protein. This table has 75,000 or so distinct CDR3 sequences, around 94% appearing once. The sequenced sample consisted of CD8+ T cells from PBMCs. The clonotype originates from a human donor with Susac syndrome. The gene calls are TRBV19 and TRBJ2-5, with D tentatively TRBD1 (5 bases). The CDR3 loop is CASSERQLQETQYF. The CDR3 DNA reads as TGTGCCAGTAGTGAAAGACAGCTACAAGAGACCCAGTACTTC.